The entry below gives a single T cell receptor (beta chain) sequence along with its context. The source of the sample is a study of blood T cell repertoires in COVID-19. The overall study: Italy, Spain and the United States were the sources of the convalescent and acute COVID-19 samples. The analysed material was cDNA or gDNA that came from T cells, B-cell-depleted T cells, or PBMCs.

Losses at the gene ends were 8 bases for V and 13 bases for J; bases not matched to a gene: 14. The CDR3 contains 13 residues. The V gene's germline CDR1 is SGHAT and CDR2 FQNNGV. Under the authors' procedure: By means of reference gene primer amplification, nucleated cell counts were estimated. Assay used: immunoSEQ multiplex PCR; TCRdb lists only in-frame clones, some missing. V and J calls and clone size are given by that table; D and trimming were obtained from the DNA. Among about 270,000 clones listed, 82% were seen once. The rearrangement uses TRBV11-2 and TRBJ2-1; 7 nucleotides agree with TRBD2. This sequence was found in a woman aged 18-29 years with acute or convalescent COVID-19. The specimen was peripheral blood. CDR3 in amino acids: CASGGGSVGYQFF. CDR3 sequence (DNA): TGTGCCAGCGGGGGGGGATCGGTGGGCTACCAGTTCTTC. The full variable domain, its missing parts supplied by reference TRBV11-2 and TRBJ2-1, is EAGVAQSPRYKIIEKRQSVAFWCNPISGHATLYWYQQILGQGPKLLIQFQNNGVVDDSQLPKDRFSAERLKGVDSTLKIQPAKLEDSAVYLCASGGGSVGYQFFGPGTRLTVL.